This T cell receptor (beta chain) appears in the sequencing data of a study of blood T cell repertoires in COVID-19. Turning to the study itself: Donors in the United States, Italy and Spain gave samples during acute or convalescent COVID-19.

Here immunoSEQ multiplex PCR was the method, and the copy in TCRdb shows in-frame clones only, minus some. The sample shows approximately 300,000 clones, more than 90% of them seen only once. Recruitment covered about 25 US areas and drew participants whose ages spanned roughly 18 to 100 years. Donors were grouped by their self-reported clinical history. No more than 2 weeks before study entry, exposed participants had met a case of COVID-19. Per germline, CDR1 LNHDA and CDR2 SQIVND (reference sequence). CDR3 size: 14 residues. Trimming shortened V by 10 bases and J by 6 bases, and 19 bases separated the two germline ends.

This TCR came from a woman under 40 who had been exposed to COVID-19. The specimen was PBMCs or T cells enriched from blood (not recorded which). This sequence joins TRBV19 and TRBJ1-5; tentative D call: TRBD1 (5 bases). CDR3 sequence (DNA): TGTGCCACCACGCTTTATAGGGGTGGTCAGCCCCAGCATTTT. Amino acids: CATTLYRGGQPQHF. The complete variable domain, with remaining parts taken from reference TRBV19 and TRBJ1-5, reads DGGITQSPKYLFRKEGQNVTLSCEQNLNHDAMYWYRQDPGQGLRLIYYSQIVNDFQKGDIAEGYSVSREKKESFPLTVTSAQKNPTAFYLCATTLYRGGQPQHFGDGTRLSIL.